The 29 T cell receptor beta chains below all came from one sample that was sequenced in a study of tumour-infiltrating T cells in Burkitt lymphoma. Sequenced by immunoSEQ multiplex PCR; TCRdb stores in-frame clones only, minus some. The repertoire consists of approximately 46,000 clones, with roughly 31% occurring once and the leading ten covering 2.9%. Sequences were obtained from tumor tissue. The receptors were gathered from a human donor with Burkitt lymphoma.

The table lists this clone with a few counts. V gene TRBV7-9 combines with J gene TRBJ2-5; D call uncertain. CDR1 and CDR2 from the germline V gene are SEHNR and FQNEAQ (reference sequence). The length of the CDR3 is 13 residues. The ends were cut back, 6 bases at V and 2 bases at J, with 10 bases in the middle. CDR3 DNA: TGTGCCAGCAGGGGCGGAATTCAAGAGACCCAGTACTTC. Its protein is CASRGGIQETQYF.

In its sample, this clone was seen a few times. CDR3 coding DNA: TGTGCCAGCAGCGTGGGGACAGGGGGCACAGATACGCAGTATTTT. Protein: CASSVGTGGTDTQYF. This rearrangement joins TRBV11-2 to TRBJ2-3; 10 bases match TRBD1. The length of the CDR3 is 15 residues. Germline CDR1 and CDR2: SGHAT and FQNNGV. The V gene end was trimmed by 5 bases and the J gene end by 1 base; junction bases not matched to a gene: 3.

A few counts support this clone. V and J are TRBV2 and TRBJ2-5, with D hard to call. Germline-derived CDR1 and CDR2 are SNHLY and FYNNEI. V was pared by 8 bases and J by 1 base, with 11 bases between. The CDR3 runs to 13 residues. The CDR3 bases are TGTGCCAGCGGTCGGGCAGTCCAAGAGACCCAGTACTTC. It encodes CASGRAVQETQYF.

This clone qualifies as medium-sized. The CDR3 nucleotides read TGTGCCAGCAGCATGGGGACCGGAAACACCATATATTTT. Translating it yields CASSMGTGNTIYF. V is TRBV5-6 and J is TRBJ1-3; TRBD1 is a possible D gene (5 bases). Germline values: CDR1 SGHDT, CDR2 YYEEEE. The CDR3 has 13 amino acids. V was pared by 4 bases and J by 4 bases, with 9 bases between.

This rearrangement joins TRBV28 to TRBJ2-2, with 7 bases matching TRBD2. CDR1 and CDR2 from the germline V gene are MDHEN and SYDVKM. The CDR3 is made up of 15 amino acids. After removal of 7 bases from V and 4 bases from J, the junction contained 9 bases not matched to a gene. CDR3 protein: CASIPVGGGTGELFF. Here the CDR3 DNA reads TGTGCCAGCATCCCCGTTGGGGGGGGCACCGGGGAGCTGTTTTTT.

V is TRBV5-4 and J is TRBJ1-2; TRBD1 might be the D (6 bases). The V end was cut by 3 bases, the J end by 10 bases, with 10 bases between. Germline V gene data show CDR1 as SGHNT and CDR2 as YYREEE (reference sequence). The CDR3 runs 11 residues. DNA for the CDR3: TGTGCCAGCAGCTCGGGGGCATCCTACACCTTC. Translated, it gives CASSSGASYTF. Full variable domain (rest looked up from reference TRBV5-4 and TRBJ1-2): ETGVTQSPTHLIKTRGQQVTLRCSSQSGHNTVSWYQQALGQGPQFIFQYYREEENGRGNFPPRFSGLQFPNYSSELNVNALELDDSALYLCASSSGASYTFGSGTRLTVV.

The genes are TRBV6-1 and TRBJ1-4; D unclear. Germline lookup yields CDR1 MNHNS and CDR2 SASEGT. Trimming cost V 3 bases and J 8 bases, with 25 bases left between them. This CDR3 has 18 amino acids. The CDR3 sequence is CASSEPGVGLATREKLFF. The CDR3 DNA follows: TGTGCCAGCAGTGAGCCTGGCGTCGGATTGGCAACTCGGGAAAAACTGTTTTTT.

V and J are TRBV10-3 and TRBJ2-1, with 10 bases matching TRBD1. CDR1 is ENHRY and CDR2 is SYGVKD in the germline V gene. The CDR3 runs 15 residues. With V trimmed by 3 bases and J by 12 bases, 11 bases remained unmatched. The chain's CDR3 is CAISDPFPTGGWQFF. Here the CDR3 DNA reads TGTGCCATCAGTGACCCTTTCCCGACAGGGGGCTGGCAGTTCTTC.

The chain has TRBV6-1 and TRBJ2-7, with 8 nucleotides matching TRBD1. The length of the CDR3 is 14 residues. J gave up 6 bases and V 6 bases, and 10 bases lay outside the gene matches. Germline CDR1 and CDR2: MNHNS and SASEGT. The CDR3 DNA reads as TGTGCCAGCAGACTTATTCACCAGGGGGCCGAGCAGTACTTC. Amino acid sequence: CASRLIHQGAEQYF.

V gene TRBV15 combines with J gene TRBJ2-2, with D maybe TRBD1 (5 bases). Per the germline V gene, CDR1 is LNHNV and CDR2 is YYDKDF (reference sequence). The V gene lost 2 bases and the J gene lost 6 bases, with 10 bases spanning the gap. This CDR3 contains 14 residues. CDR3 sequence: CATSRTIGAGELFF. The CDR3 DNA sequence: TGTGCCACCAGCAGAACTATAGGGGCCGGGGAGCTGTTTTTT.

This clone was seen a few times. The chain has TRBV10-3 and TRBJ1-1; D might be TRBD1 (6 bases). V was cut by 2 bases and J by 4 bases, with 11 bases left in between. The CDR3 runs to 14 residues. Germline lookup yields CDR1 ENHRY and CDR2 SYGVKD. CDR3 amino acids: CAISEPGEFTEAFF. Written as DNA, the CDR3 is TGTGCCATCAGTGAGCCAGGGGAATTCACTGAAGCTTTCTTT.

J is TRBJ1-2 and V is TRBV5-5; D is undetermined. The CDR3 runs 15 residues. Germline assignment: CDR1 SGHKS and CDR2 YYEKEE (reference sequence). The V gene lost 0 bases and the J gene lost 0 bases, with 9 bases spanning the gap. CDR3 residues: CASSLEAYSNYGYTF. CDR3 bases: TGTGCCAGCAGCTTGGAGGCGTATTCTAACTATGGCTACACCTTC.

This chain joins TRBV7-9 and TRBJ1-1, with a possible D match to TRBD1 (5 bases). There are 14 residues in the CDR3. Germline V gene lookup returns CDR1 SEHNR and CDR2 FQNEAQ (reference sequence). The V gene lost 8 bases and the J gene lost 0 bases, with 13 bases spanning the gap. CDR3 residues: CASAIGAMNTEAFF. The CDR3 DNA reads TGTGCCAGCGCCATTGGGGCCATGAACACTGAAGCTTTCTTT.

The chain couples TRBV19 to TRBJ2-1; D perhaps matches TRBD2 (6 bases). The CDR3 sequence is 16 residues long. The germline V and J ends were trimmed by 1 base and 0 bases, with 10 bases remaining between them. From germline, CDR1 is LNHDA and CDR2 SQIVND (reference sequence). The CDR3 nucleotides read TGTGCCAGTAGTATAGCCCTTAGCGGCTCCTACAATGAGCAGTTCTTC. Protein product: CASSIALSGSYNEQFF.

The chain recombines TRBV14 with TRBJ2-3; D tentatively fits TRBD1 or TRBD2 (5 bases each). Trimming removed 0 bases from V and 6 bases from J, with 10 bases in between. Germline CDR1 reads SGHDN; CDR2 reads FVKESK. This CDR3 is built from 14 residues. The CDR3 protein is CASSQDWWGDTQYF. DNA of the CDR3: TGTGCCAGCAGCCAAGATTGGTGGGGGGATACGCAGTATTTT.

This clone was detected a few times. The chain is built from TRBV30 and TRBJ1-5, with 7 bases lining up with TRBD1. CDR3 length: 17 amino acids. From germline, CDR1 is GTSNPN and CDR2 SVGIG (reference sequence). The ends lost 0 bases at V and 4 bases at J; junction bases unmatched: 12. The CDR3 loop is CAWSVPRARGGNQPQHF. In nucleotides, the CDR3 is TGTGCCTGGAGTGTACCAAGGGCCAGGGGGGGGAATCAGCCCCAGCATTTT. Drawing the rest from reference TRBV30 and TRBJ1-5, the complete variable domain is SQTIHQWPATLVQPVGSPLSLECTVEGTSNPNLYWYRQAAGRGLQLLFYSVGIGQISSEVPQNLSASRPQDRQFILSSKKLLLSDSGFYLCAWSVPRARGGNQPQHFGDGTRLSIL.

This clone was found a few times. V gene TRBV7-8 combines with J gene TRBJ1-1; TRBD1 matches 7 bases. Germline lookup yields CDR1 SGHVS and CDR2 FQNEAQ. V lost 5 bases to trimming and J lost 0 bases; unmatched junction nucleotides: 15. The CDR3 extends over 18 amino acids. Here the CDR3 DNA reads TGTGCCAGCAGCCAGCTTATGGGGACAGCCTTTATGAACACTGAAGCTTTCTTT. This translates into CASSQLMGTAFMNTEAFF.

This clone was picked up a small number of times. The CDR3 loop reads CASSTTGPGNGYTF. The CDR3 region has the DNA TGCGCCAGCAGCACGACAGGGCCGGGTAATGGCTACACCTTC. The V gene is TRBV5-1, the J gene TRBJ1-2; 7 bases align to TRBD1. CDR1 and CDR2 from the germline V gene are SGHRS and YFSETQ. The V gene end was trimmed by 4 bases and the J gene end by 6 bases; junction bases not matched to a gene: 9. The CDR3 runs 14 residues.

This sequence joins TRBV15 and TRBJ2-2; the D is unclear. This CDR3 has 16 amino acids. Germline V gene sequence: CDR1 LNHNV, CDR2 YYDKDF (reference sequence). V was pared by 0 bases and J by 5 bases, with 13 bases between. This CDR3 is CATSRDPRSATGELFF. The CDR3 bases are TGTGCCACCAGCAGAGATCCCAGATCAGCGACCGGGGAGCTGTTTTTT.

The chain carries TRBV25-1 and TRBJ2-1; no definite D call. V was clipped by 1 base and J by 4 bases, with 11 bases between them. CDR1 and CDR2 (germline): MGHDK, SYGVNS. The CDR3 extends over 15 amino acids. CDR3 sequence reads: CASSESTRLYNEQFF. The DNA for the CDR3 is TGTGCCAGCAGTGAATCTACCCGATTGTACAATGAGCAGTTCTTC. The full variable domain, in which reference TRBV25-1 and TRBJ2-1 provide the parts outside the CDR3, is EADIYQTPRYLVIGTGKKITLECSQTMGHDKMYWYQQDPGMELHLIHYSYGVNSTEKGDLSSESTVSRIRTEHFPLTLESARPSHTSQYLCASSESTRLYNEQFFGPGTRLTVL.

The chain couples TRBV15 to TRBJ1-1; D is unresolved. The CDR3 length is 13 residues. V gave up 2 bases and J gave up 1 base, with 5 bases separating them. Looked up from germline, CDR1 is LNHNV and CDR2 is YYDKDF (reference sequence). CDR3 sequence: CATSRRGNTEAFF. Here the CDR3 DNA reads TGTGCCACCAGCAGACGGGGGAACACTGAAGCTTTCTTT.

The rearrangement uses TRBV27 and TRBJ2-7; D might be TRBD1 (6 bases). CDR3 length equals 16 residues. Between the trimmed V and J ends, which lost 3 bases and 9 bases, there was a span of 24 bases. CDR1 is MNHEY, CDR2 SMNVEV, per germline (reference sequence). The CDR3 region has the DNA TGTGCCAGCAGTTTCACTCCGCCGGGACAATGGTATGGGCAGTACTTC. Translating it yields CASSFTPPGQWYGQYF.

The V call is TRBV6-6, the J call TRBJ1-5, with 7 nucleotides matching TRBD1. Trimming at V came to 4 bases and at J to 0 bases, leaving 3 bases not matched to a gene. Germline V CDR1 and CDR2: MNHNY, SVGAGI (reference sequence). The CDR3 extends over 15 amino acids. This chain's CDR3 is CASSSGGNSNQPQHF. DNA of the CDR3: TGTGCCAGCAGTTCAGGGGGTAATAGCAATCAGCCCCAGCATTTT.

The table lists this clone with a few counts. The genes are TRBV18 and TRBJ2-2; 9 nucleotides align to TRBD1. The trim removed 5 bases at V and 1 base at J, leaving 5 bases unmatched. CDR1 KGHSH and CDR2 LQKENI come from the germline V gene. The CDR3 is made up of 16 amino acids. In DNA, the CDR3 is TGTGCCAGCTCAGCGGGACAGGGTCAGAACACCGGGGAGCTGTTTTTT. This gives the protein CASSAGQGQNTGELFF.

This clone showed up just a few times. The rearrangement links TRBV10-1 to TRBJ2-4; D gene uncertain. The length of the CDR3 is 17 residues. Between the trimmed V and J ends, which lost 2 bases and 2 bases, there was a span of 16 bases. CDR1 and CDR2 from the germline V gene are WNHNN and SYGVQD (reference sequence). CDR3 DNA sequence: TGCGCCAGCAGTGAGCTGGCAGGTCCTCGAACCAAAAACATTCAGTACTTC. Translation gives CASSELAGPRTKNIQYF.

The rearrangement joins TRBV19 to TRBJ2-5; D may match TRBD1 or TRBD2 (6 bases each). Germline V gene sequence: CDR1 LNHDA, CDR2 SQIVND (reference sequence). The CDR3 consists of 13 residues. Trimming took off 9 bases at V and 5 bases at J, with 16 bases between the two ends. CDR3 region: CASKKGGLETQYF. The CDR3 DNA follows: TGTGCCAGCAAAAAAGGGGGGCTGGAGACCCAGTACTTC.

The chain links TRBV28 to TRBJ2-7; 9 bases map to TRBD1. The V and J ends lost 4 bases and 1 base, in that order; junction bases with no gene match: 5. The CDR3 is made up of 15 amino acids. CDR1 and CDR2 from the germline V gene are MDHEN and SYDVKM. CDR3 loop: CASSSSGTGSYEQYF. The CDR3 region has the DNA TGTGCCAGCAGTTCATCCGGGACAGGGTCCTACGAGCAGTACTTC.

This clone was detected only a few times. The rearrangement links TRBV20-1 to TRBJ2-5; no clear D. V lost 6 bases and J lost 2, with 4 bases in between. CDR3 length: 10 residues. CDR1 and CDR2 (germline): DFQATT, SNEGSKA (reference sequence). CDR3 nucleotides: TGCAGTGCGAGACAAGAGACCCAGTACTTC. Protein product: CSARQETQYF.

The rearrangement uses TRBV7-2 and TRBJ2-1; 9 nucleotides line up with TRBD1. CDR1 and CDR2 (germline): SGHTA, FQGNSA. The CDR3 totals 15 residues. V shed 5 bases and J 6 bases; nucleotides not matched to a gene: 8. The CDR3: CASSPGTGRLNEQFF. In nucleotides, the CDR3 is TGTGCCAGCAGCCCCGGGACAGGGAGGCTCAATGAGCAGTTCTTC. Based on the CDR3 plus reference TRBV7-2 and TRBJ2-1, the full variable domain is GAGVSQSPSNKVTEKGKDVELRCDPISGHTALYWYRQSLGQGLEFLIYFQGNSAPDKSGLPSDRFSAERTGGSVSTLTIQRTQQEDSAVYLCASSPGTGRLNEQFFGPGTRLTVL.